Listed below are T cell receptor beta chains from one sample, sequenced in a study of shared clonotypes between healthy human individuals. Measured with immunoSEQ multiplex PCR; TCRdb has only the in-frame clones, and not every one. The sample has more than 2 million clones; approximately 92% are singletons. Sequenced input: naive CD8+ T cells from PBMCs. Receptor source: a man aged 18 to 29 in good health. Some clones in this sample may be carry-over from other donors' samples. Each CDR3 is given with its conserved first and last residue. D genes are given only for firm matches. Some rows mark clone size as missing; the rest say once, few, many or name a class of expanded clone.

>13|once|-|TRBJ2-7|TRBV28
CASSADIAYEQYF
TGTGCCAGCAGCGCCGACATAGCCTACGAGCAGTACTTC
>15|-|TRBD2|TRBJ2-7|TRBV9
CASSVEAGRLYEQYF
TGTGCCAGCAGCGTAGAGGCCGGGAGGCTGTACGAGCAGTACTTC
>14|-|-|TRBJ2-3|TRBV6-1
CASGTRDQRDTQYF
TGTGCCAGTGGGACTCGGGACCAGAGAGATACGCAGTATTTT
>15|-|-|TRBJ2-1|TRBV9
CASSATDSSYNEQFF
TGTGCCAGCAGCGCAACGGATAGCTCCTACAATGAGCAGTTCTTC
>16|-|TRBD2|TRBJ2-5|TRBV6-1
CASREGTSGREETQYF
TGTGCCAGCAGGGAAGGGACTAGCGGGAGAGAGGAGACCCAGTACTTC
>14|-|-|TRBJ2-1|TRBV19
CASSIVAAKDEQFF
TGTGCCAGTAGTATCGTAGCGGCTAAAGATGAGCAGTTCTTC
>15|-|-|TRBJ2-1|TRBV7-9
CASSSASEGGNEQFF
TGTGCCAGCAGCTCCGCATCGGAAGGAGGGAATGAGCAGTTCTTC
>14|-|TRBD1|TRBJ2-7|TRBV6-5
CASTERGTDNEQYF
TGTGCCAGCACCGAGAGGGGGACAGACAACGAGCAGTACTTC
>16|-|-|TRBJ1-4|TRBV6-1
CASSEGPASRDEKLFF
TGTGCCAGCAGTGAAGGCCCAGCGAGCCGAGATGAAAAACTGTTTTTT
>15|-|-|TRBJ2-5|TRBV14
CASSQGFRARETQYF
TGTGCCAGCAGCCAAGGTTTCAGGGCGAGGGAGACCCAGTACTTC
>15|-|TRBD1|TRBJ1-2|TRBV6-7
CASSPIQQGREAYTF
TGTGCCAGCAGTCCCATCCAACAGGGGAGGGAGGCCTACACCTTC
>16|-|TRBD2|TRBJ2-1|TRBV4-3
CASSQEGSGEDNEQFF
TGCGCCAGCAGCCAAGAGGGGAGCGGGGAGGACAATGAGCAGTTCTTC
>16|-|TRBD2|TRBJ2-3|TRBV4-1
CASSQGLAGGGDTQYF
TGCGCCAGCAGCCAAGGACTAGCGGGAGGTGGTGATACGCAGTATTTT
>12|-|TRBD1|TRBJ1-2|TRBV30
CAYSTGTEGYTF
TGTGCCTATTCGACAGGGACCGAGGGCTACACCTTC
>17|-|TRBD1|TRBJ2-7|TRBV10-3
CAISINPGQGAVYEQYF
TGTGCCATCAGTATTAACCCGGGACAGGGGGCGGTTTACGAGCAGTACTTC
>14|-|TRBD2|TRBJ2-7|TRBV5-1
CASSTSGSSYEQYF
TGCGCCAGCAGCACTAGCGGGAGCTCCTACGAGCAGTACTTC
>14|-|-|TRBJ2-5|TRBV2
CASSAKGGVETQYF
TGTGCCAGCAGTGCCAAGGGTGGGGTTGAGACCCAGTACTTC
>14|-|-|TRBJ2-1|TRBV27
CASSLSPWGTEQFF
TGTGCCAGCAGTTTGTCCCCGTGGGGGACTGAGCAGTTCTTC
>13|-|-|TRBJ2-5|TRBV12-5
CASGLASEETQYF
TGTGCTAGTGGTTTGGCCTCAGAAGAGACCCAGTACTTC
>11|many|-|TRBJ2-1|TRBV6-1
CASSQDEKQFF
TGTGCCAGCAGTCAGGACGAAAAGCAGTTCTTC
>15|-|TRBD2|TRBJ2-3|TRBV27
CASSFALAGTDTQYF
TGTGCCAGCAGTTTTGCCCTAGCGGGAACAGATACGCAGTATTTT
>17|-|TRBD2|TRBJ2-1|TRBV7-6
CASSLTSGTPRYNEQFF
TGTGCCAGCAGCCTGACTAGCGGGACCCCACGCTACAATGAGCAGTTCTTC